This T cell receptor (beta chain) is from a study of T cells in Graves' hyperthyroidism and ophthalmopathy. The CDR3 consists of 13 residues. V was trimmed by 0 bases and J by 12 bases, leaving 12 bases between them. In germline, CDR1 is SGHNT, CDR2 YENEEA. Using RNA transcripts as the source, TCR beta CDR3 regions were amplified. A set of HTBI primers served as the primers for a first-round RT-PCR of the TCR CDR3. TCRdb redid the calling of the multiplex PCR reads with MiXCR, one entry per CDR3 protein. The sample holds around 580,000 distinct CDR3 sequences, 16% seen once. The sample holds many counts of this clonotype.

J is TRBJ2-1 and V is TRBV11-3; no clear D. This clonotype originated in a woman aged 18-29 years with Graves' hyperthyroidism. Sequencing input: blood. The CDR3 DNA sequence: TGTGCCAGCAGCTTAGACCAAGGGTCCGGGCAGTTCTTC. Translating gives CASSLDQGSGQFF.